Listed below are T cell receptor beta chains from one sample, sequenced in a study of blood T cell repertoires in COVID-19. The repertoire was sequenced with immunoSEQ multiplex PCR; TCRdb's copy has only in-frame clones and lacks some. The sample yields around 110,000 clones, about 82% seen once. Sequences were obtained from peripheral blood. The origin of the receptors is an elderly man with COVID-19, enrolled during active disease. CDR3s leave out the opening cysteine and the closing phenylalanine or tryptophan.

v_call	j_call	cdr3_aa
TRBV4-1	TRBJ2-7	ASSQDEREESYEQY
TRBV7-9	TRBJ2-1	ASSPDLAGGPLQF
TRBV3-1/TRBV3-2	TRBJ1-4	ASSQGGEKLF
TRBV25-1	TRBJ2-7	ASSDSLDRSYEQY
TRBV19	TRBJ1-4	ASSIMGASPEKLF
TRBV19	TRBJ1-5	ASSASPGLSNQPQH
TRBV27	TRBJ2-3	ASSPDGTGGAATQY
TRBV5-6	TRBJ1-2	ASSLSGYGYT
TRBV6-5	TRBJ1-4	ASRAGATNEKLF
TRBV29-1	TRBJ1-1	SVKIQDMNTEAF
TRBV15	TRBJ2-5	ATSYGGKETQY
TRBV29-1	TRBJ2-1	SATGTGYNEQF
TRBV5-1	TRBJ2-7	ASSLRQGGEQY
TRBV7-9	TRBJ2-1	ASSLVTTYNEQF
TRBV4-2	TRBJ1-1	ASSQASLEGGTEAF
TRBV19	TRBJ2-1	ASRRGLAGERVGEQF
TRBV3-1/TRBV3-2	TRBJ2-2	ASSPRGASGTGELF
TRBV7-6	TRBJ2-1	ASSPTSGSLNEQF
TRBV6-6	TRBJ2-5	ASSSGPPGGTQY
TRBV7-6	TRBJ1-3	ASSSLPSGSGNTIY
TRBV5-1	TRBJ2-7	ASSLKNSGTYEQY
TRBV6-1	TRBJ1-5	ASSEPHSGITHNQPQH
TRBV7-2	TRBJ1-1	ASSLVAGNTEAF
TRBV28	TRBJ2-7	ASSDNYEQY
TRBV2	TRBJ1-5	ASSESIRRNQPQH
TRBV28	TRBJ2-7	ASSLTNLRGEQY
TRBV7-9	TRBJ2-3	ASSLDLGQSTDTQY
TRBV7-9	TRBJ1-4	ASSLQGSGEKLF
TRBV10-1	TRBJ2-1	ATSSGSLYNEQF
TRBV7-9	TRBJ2-3	ASSLEIADTQY
TRBV5-1	TRBJ2-5	ASSLTEQETQY
TRBV27	TRBJ2-7	ASSQKAGGNYEQY
TRBV6-2/TRBV6-3	TRBJ1-2	ASSYPHGQGANYGYT
TRBV5-1	TRBJ2-1	ASSLIPGQGAREQF
TRBV2	TRBJ1-6	ASGGQGNSPLH
TRBV13	TRBJ2-5	ASSKDRGRETQY
TRBV28	TRBJ1-6	ASSLSRIHDNSPLH
TRBV7-6	TRBJ1-1	ASSPGQAGLGTEAF
TRBV7-2	TRBJ1-5	ASSLGYSQPQH
TRBV4-1	TRBJ2-4	ASSQVLAVRLAKNIQY
TRBV6-5	TRBJ1-6	ASNPDRGKSPLH
TRBV7-2	TRBJ2-1	ASSRPWGSGSNEQF
TRBV7-2	TRBJ2-5	ASSLIRVGETQY
TRBV28	TRBJ2-3	ASRPGLAFSADTQY
TRBV6-5	TRBJ2-7	ASSLRGGEQY
TRBV7-8	TRBJ2-7	ASRPTEISYEQY
TRBV5-6	TRBJ2-7	ASSIQGEILSYEQY
TRBV28	TRBJ1-4	ASSSSGGTGYEKLF
TRBV29-1	TRBJ1-4	SVVGQGFGEKLF